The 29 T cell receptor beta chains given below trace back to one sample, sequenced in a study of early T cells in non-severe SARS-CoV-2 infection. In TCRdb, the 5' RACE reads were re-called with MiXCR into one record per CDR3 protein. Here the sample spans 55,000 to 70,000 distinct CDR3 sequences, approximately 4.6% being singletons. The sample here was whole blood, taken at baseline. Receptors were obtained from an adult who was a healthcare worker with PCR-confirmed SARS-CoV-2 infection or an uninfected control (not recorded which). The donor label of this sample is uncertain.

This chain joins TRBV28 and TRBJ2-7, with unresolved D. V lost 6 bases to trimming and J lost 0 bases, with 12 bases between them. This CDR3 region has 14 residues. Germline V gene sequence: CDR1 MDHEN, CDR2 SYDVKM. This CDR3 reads CASSGPSSSYEQYF. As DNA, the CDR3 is TGTGCCAGCAGCGGACCCTCGAGCTCCTACGAGCAGTACTTC.

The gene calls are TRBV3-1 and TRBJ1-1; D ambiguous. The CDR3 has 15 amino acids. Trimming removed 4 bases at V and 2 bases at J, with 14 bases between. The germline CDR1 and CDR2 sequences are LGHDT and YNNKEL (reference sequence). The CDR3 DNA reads TGTGCCAGCAGCCTCCTAGGTTCCCATAACACTGAAGCTTTCTTT. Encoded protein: CASSLLGSHNTEAFF.

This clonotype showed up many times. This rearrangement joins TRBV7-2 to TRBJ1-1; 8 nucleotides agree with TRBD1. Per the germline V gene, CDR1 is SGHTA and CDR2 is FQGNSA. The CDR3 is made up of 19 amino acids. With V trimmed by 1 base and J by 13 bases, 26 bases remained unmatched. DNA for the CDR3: TGTGCCAGCAGCTTAGGTGTTGTTCAGGACAGGGCTCACCCAGCGGTGGTTTTCTTT. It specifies CASSLGVVQDRAHPAVVFF.

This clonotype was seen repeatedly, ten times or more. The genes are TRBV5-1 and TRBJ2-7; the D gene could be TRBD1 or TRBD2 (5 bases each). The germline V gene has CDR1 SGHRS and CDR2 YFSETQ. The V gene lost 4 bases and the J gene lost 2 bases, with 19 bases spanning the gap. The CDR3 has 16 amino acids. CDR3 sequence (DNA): TGCGCCAGCAGCGGGGGAACTACTACAACCCCCTACGAGCAGTACTTC. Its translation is CASSGGTTTTPYEQYF. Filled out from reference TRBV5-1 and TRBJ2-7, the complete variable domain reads KAGVTQTPRYLIKTRGQQVTLSCSPISGHRSVSWYQQTPGQGLQFLFEYFSETQRNKGNFPGRFSGRQFSNSRSEMNVSTLELGDSALYLCASSGGTTTTPYEQYFGPGTRLTVT.

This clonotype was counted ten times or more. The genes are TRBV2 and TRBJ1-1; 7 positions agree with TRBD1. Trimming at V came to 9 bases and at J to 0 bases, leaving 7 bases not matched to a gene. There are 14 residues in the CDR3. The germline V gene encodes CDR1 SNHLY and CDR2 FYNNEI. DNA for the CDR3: TGTGCCAGTTCCGGGACAGCTTTGAACACTGAAGCTTTCTTT. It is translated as CASSGTALNTEAFF. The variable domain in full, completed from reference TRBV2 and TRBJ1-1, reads EPEVTQTPSHQVTQMGQEVILRCVPISNHLYFYWYRQILGQKVEFLVSFYNNEISEKSEIFDDQFSVERPDGSNFTLKIRSTKLEDSAMYFCASSGTALNTEAFFGQGTRLTVV.

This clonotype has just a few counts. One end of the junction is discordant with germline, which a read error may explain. In DNA form, the CDR3 reads TGTGCCAGCAGCCGGGATAACTTC. Amino acid sequence: CASSRDNF. V gene TRBV7-8 combines with J gene TRBJ2-1; possibly TRBD2 for D (5 bases). CDR1 is SGHVS and CDR2 is FQNEAQ in the germline V gene. This CDR3 is built from 8 residues.

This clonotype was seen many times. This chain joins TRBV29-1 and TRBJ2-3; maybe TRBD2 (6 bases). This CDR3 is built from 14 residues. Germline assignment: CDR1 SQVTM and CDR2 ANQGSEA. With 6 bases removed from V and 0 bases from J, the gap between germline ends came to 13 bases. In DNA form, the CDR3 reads TGCAGCGTCCGGGGAGGCACTAGCACAGATACGCAGTATTTT. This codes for CSVRGGTSTDTQYF.

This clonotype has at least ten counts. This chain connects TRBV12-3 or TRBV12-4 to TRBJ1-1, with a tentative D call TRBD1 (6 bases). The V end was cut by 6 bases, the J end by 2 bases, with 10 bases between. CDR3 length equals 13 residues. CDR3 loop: CASRDSINTEAFF. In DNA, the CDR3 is TGTGCCAGCAGGGACAGCATCAACACTGAAGCTTTCTTT.

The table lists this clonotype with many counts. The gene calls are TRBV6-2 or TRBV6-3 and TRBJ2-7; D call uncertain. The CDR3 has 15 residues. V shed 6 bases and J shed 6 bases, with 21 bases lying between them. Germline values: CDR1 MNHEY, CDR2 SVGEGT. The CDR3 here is CASSLAVSWLAEQYF. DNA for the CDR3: TGTGCCAGCAGCCTTGCGGTATCCTGGCTTGCCGAGCAGTACTTC.

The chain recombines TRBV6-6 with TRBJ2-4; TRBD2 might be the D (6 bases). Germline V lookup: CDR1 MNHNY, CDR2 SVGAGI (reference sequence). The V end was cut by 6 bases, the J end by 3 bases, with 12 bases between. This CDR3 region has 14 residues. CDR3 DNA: TGTGCCAGCAGGATAGCGGTTGTCAAAAACATTCAGTACTTC. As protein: CASRIAVVKNIQYF.

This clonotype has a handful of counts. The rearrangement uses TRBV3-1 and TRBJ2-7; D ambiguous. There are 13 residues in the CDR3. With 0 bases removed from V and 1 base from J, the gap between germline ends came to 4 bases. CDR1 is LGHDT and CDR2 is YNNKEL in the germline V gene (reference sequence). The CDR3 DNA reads TGTGCCAGCAGCCAAGAGCGGTCCTACGAGCAGTACTTC. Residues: CASSQERSYEQYF.

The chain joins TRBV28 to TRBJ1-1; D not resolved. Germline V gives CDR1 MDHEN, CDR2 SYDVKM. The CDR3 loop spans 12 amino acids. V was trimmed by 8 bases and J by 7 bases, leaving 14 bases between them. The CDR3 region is CASAQGQFEAFF. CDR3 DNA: TGTGCCAGCGCACAAGGCCAGTTTGAAGCTTTCTTT.

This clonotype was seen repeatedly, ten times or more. The CDR3 DNA sequence: TGCAGTGCTAGAGTACCCGGGGTTATTGCGGCGCAGTACTTC. Protein sequence: CSARVPGVIAAQYF. This rearrangement joins TRBV20-1 to TRBJ2-7, with D perhaps TRBD2 (5 bases). V shed 1 base and J shed 9 bases, with 19 bases lying between them. Germline CDR1 is DFQATT and CDR2 is SNEGSKA (reference sequence). The CDR3 is 14 amino acids.

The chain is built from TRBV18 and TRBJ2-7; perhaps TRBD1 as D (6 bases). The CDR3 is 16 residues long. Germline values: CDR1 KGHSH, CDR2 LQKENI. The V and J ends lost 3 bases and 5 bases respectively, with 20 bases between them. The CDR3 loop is CASSPDPTGSFDEQYF. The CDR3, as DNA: TGTGCCAGCTCACCGGATCCCACAGGGTCCTTCGACGAGCAGTACTTC.

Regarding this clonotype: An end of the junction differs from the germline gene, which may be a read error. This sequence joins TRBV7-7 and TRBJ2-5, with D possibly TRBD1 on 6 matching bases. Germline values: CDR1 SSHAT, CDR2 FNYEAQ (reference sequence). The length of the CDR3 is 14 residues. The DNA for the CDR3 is TGTGCTAGCAGCACGACAGGATACCAAGAGACCCAGTACTTC. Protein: CASSTTGYQETQYF.

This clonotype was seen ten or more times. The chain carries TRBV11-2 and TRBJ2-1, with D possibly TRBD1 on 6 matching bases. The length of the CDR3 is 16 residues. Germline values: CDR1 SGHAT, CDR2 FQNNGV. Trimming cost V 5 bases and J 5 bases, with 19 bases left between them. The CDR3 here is CASSLHPGQGHNEQFF. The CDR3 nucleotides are TGTGCCAGCAGCCTACATCCGGGGCAGGGGCACAATGAGCAGTTCTTC. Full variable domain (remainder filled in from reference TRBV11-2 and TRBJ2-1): EAGVAQSPRYKIIEKRQSVAFWCNPISGHATLYWYQQILGQGPKLLIQFQNNGVVDDSQLPKDRFSAERLKGVDSTLKIQPAKLEDSAVYLCASSLHPGQGHNEQFFGPGTRLTVL.

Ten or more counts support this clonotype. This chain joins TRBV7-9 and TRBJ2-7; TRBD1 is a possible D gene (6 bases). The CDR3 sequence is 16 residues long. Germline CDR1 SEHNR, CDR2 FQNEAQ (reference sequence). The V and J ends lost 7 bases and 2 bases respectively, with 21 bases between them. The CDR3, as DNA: TGTGCCAGCAATTCCGGGACACTCCCAAGGACCTACGAGCAGTACTTC. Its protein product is CASNSGTLPRTYEQYF.

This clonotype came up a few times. The CDR3 here is CASSLDIIYGYTF. In DNA, the CDR3 is TGCGCCAGCAGCTTGGACATTATCTATGGCTACACCTTC. The gene calls are TRBV5-1 and TRBJ1-2; no clear D gene. CDR1 is SGHRS, CDR2 YFSETQ, per germline. V was trimmed by 0 bases and J by 4 bases, leaving 7 bases between them. CDR3 length equals 13 residues.

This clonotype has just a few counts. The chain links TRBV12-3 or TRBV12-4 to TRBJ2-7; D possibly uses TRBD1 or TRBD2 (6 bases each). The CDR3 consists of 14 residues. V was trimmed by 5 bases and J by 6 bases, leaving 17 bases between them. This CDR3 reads CASSRTVGGGEQYF. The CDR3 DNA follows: TGTGCCAGCAGTCGGACAGTTGGAGGGGGCGAGCAGTACTTC.

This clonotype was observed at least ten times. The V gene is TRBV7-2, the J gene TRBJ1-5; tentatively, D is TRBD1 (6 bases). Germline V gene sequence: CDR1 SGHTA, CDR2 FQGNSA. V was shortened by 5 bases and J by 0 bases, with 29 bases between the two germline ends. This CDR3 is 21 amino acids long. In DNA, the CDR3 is TGTGCCAGCAGCGTAGACCCCATCGGGGGCATCGACTGGTATAGCAATCAGCCCCAGCATTTT. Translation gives CASSVDPIGGIDWYSNQPQHF.

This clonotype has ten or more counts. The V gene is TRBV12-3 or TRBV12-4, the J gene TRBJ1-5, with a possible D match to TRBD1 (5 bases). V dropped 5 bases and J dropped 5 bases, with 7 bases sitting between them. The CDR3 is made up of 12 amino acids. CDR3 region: CASSQGDQPQHF. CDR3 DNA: TGTGCCAGCAGTCAGGGAGATCAGCCCCAGCATTTT.

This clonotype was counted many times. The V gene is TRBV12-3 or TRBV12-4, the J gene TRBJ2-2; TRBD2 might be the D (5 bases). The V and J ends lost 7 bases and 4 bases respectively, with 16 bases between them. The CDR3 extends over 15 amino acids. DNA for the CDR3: TGTGCCAGCACCCCCGGGGAACTCCTCACCGGGGAGCTGTTTTTT. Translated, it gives CASTPGELLTGELFF.

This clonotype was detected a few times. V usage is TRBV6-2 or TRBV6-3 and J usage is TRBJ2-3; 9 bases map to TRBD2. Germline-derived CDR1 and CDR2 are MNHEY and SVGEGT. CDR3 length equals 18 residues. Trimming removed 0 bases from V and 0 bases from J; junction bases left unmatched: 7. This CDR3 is CASSYSYSGGPSTDTQYF. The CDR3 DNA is TGTGCCAGCAGTTACTCGTATAGCGGGGGCCCGAGCACAGATACGCAGTATTTT.

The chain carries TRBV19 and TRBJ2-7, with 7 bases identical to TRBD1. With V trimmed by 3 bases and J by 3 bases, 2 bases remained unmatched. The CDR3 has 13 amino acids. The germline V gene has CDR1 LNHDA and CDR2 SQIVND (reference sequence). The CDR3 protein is CASSIRQGYEQYF. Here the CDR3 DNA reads TGTGCCAGTAGTATTCGACAGGGCTACGAGCAGTACTTC.

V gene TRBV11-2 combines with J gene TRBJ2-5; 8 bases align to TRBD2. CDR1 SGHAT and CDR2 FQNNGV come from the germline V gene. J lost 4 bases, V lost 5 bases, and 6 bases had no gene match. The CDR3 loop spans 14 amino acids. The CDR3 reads CASSTRAGAETQYF. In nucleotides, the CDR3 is TGTGCCAGCAGCACCCGAGCGGGGGCAGAGACCCAGTACTTC.

Here the CDR3 DNA reads TGTGCCAGCAGTTACAGGACAGGGATTACGTATGGCGGGACGGGGTACACTGAAGCTTTCTTT. It translates to CASSYRTGITYGGTGYTEAFF. The chain is built from TRBV6-2 or TRBV6-3 and TRBJ1-1; 8 nucleotides match TRBD1. The trim removed 2 bases at V and 3 bases at J, leaving 23 bases unmatched. The CDR3 has 21 amino acids. The germline V gene encodes CDR1 MNHEY and CDR2 SVGEGT.

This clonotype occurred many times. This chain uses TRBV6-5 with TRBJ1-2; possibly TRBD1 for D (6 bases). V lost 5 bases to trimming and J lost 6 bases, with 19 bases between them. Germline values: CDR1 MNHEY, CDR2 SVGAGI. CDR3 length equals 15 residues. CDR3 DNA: TGTGCCAGCAGTCCACCGACAGGAGTTTTCCATGGCTACACCTTC. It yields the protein CASSPPTGVFHGYTF.

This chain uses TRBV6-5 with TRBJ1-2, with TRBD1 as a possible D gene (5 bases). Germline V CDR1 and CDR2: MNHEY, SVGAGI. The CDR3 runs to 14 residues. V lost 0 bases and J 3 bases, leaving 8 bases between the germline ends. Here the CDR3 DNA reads TGTGCCAGCAGTTACTCCTGGGGCGACTATGGCTACACCTTC. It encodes CASSYSWGDYGYTF.

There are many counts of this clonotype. In DNA form, the CDR3 reads TGTGCCAGCAGCTTAGGTAGGGGTAGACTCCGGGATCAGCCCCAGCATTTT. Translating gives CASSLGRGRLRDQPQHF. The chain carries TRBV7-8 and TRBJ1-5; TRBD1 might be the D (5 bases). V lost 1 base, J lost 5 bases, and 18 bases lay in between. CDR1 and CDR2 (germline): SGHVS, FQNEAQ. The CDR3 consists of 17 residues.